The TCR beta chain described here comes from a study of PD-L1 blockade in urothelial cancer. Across the study: Blood underwent analysis 3 weeks (second dose) and 6 weeks after treatment began.

The data were produced by immunoSEQ multiplex PCR, yet TCRdb's version contains in-frame clones alone and is incomplete. The table records 40,000 to 55,000 clones, around 86% of them present only once. V shed 5 bases and J 7 bases; nucleotides not matched to a gene: 11. The V gene's germline CDR1 is SNHLY and CDR2 FYNNEI. This CDR3 has 15 amino acids. Time point: peripheral blood 6 weeks after treatment start. The chain carries TRBV2 and TRBJ2-7, with 10 bases identical to TRBD1. The TCR was taken from a man in his 60s with urothelial cancer. This sample comprised PBMCs, obtained around atezolizumab (anti-PD-L1) treatment. The CDR3 protein is CASSSRQGAKGEQYF. The DNA of the CDR3 is TGTGCCAGCAGTAGCAGACAGGGGGCGAAGGGAGAGCAGTACTTC.